This TCR beta chain was observed in a study of cytomegalovirus exposure and HLA in healthy donors (dated by TCRdb to about 2017). In terms of the full investigation: An earlier analysis of roughly 570 of the donors reported 276 Gb of sequence data and around 110 million unique TCR beta sequences obtained from about 180 million T cells. Class I and class II HLA loci were covered by the typing at four-digit resolution. In the later analysis, no new phenotypic data were used to find candidate immune exposures; instead, reliance was placed on TCR beta sequences and their occurrence across donors. The number of typed donors differed by locus: about 620-640 for A, B, C, DRB1 and DQB1; approximately 530 for DQA1; over 600 for DPA1; and approximately 450 for DPB1. To decide whether each TCR beta V gene segment behaved as functional or pseudogenic, an earlier analysis of approximately 600 of the donors relied on high-throughput TCR beta sequencing. A separate validation cohort of approximately 120 different subjects was used in addition to the approximately 700-subject first cohort. Every repertoire in the discovery cohort had been generated on one and the same sequencing platform. Four to six DR-DQ haplotypes were handled as single units for association and clustering, since linkage in the cohort was strong. Genome-wide SNP genotypes for about 60% of the roughly 670 donors were used in a later genetic analysis, which treated that subset as a discovery cohort. Of the approximately 400 genotyped donors, 75% to 85% were placed in the genetic ancestry cluster associated with self-reported Caucasian donors. Donor age, sex, ethnicity and CMV serostatus were collected together with the repertoire data. Using immunosequencing, the study profiled T cell repertoires from 666 subjects and related those repertoires to cytomegalovirus serostatus. The aim of the study was to test whether cataloging public T cell receptors could identify signatures of past pathogen exposure. Among roughly 400 genotyped donors of the cohort, an average of roughly 230,000 unique TCR beta nucleotide sequences was sequenced per donor, of which 15% to 20% were non-productive. An early release that covered 640 HLA-typed donors contained about 300 gigabases of sequencing data and 85 million to 100 million unique TCR sequences. To predict cytomegalovirus infection status, the study combined high-throughput TCR immunosequencing, statistical association of individual TCRs with disease status, and machine learning. A later analysis re-examined previously published TCR beta repertoires from 610 or so donors and added high-resolution HLA genotyping to investigate patterns of TCR occurrence.

Points the paper makes about the study in general: A group of highly shared sequence variants was considered likely to be a technical artifact of the sequencing pipeline. In a later genetic analysis, a missense DCLRE1C variant was associated with V-gene and J-gene trimming of TCR beta chains, and the association was replicated in an independent cohort. Strong co-occurrence of HLA alleles, especially DR and DQ, made assigning TCR associations to individual alleles difficult. A later analysis found that HLA-associated TCR beta chains were more clonally expanded and had lower generation probabilities than equally common non-associated chains. Linkage disequilibrium might explain the correlated functional status among segregating V segments, but an unknown experimental factor could not be ruled out. A further reported finding was that TCR beta sequences accurately predicted the HLA-A and HLA-B alleles for most subjects in the first cohort. CMV serostatus was the only immune exposure information available for the cohort. In a later analysis, about 16,000 TCR beta sequences were associated with specific HLA alleles at a false discovery rate of 0.05. The classifier was reported to diagnose cytomegalovirus status with high specificity and sensitivity in both the original cohort and the validation cohort. The presence/absence analyses assumed that sequencing depth was roughly uniform across donors, and that assumption may not be true. In vitro tests confirmed that three of the cytomegalovirus-associated TCR beta chains recognize cytomegalovirus antigens. In the study, some 160 TCR beta chains were listed as associated with cytomegalovirus. Because some donors lacked HLA typing at each locus, the association tests relied only on the typed subset. This cohort had only TCR beta chains sequenced, and the lack of alpha or paired-chain data limited which features could be detected. Across donors, most TCR sequences were observed very rarely, whereas some public TCRs were present in many individuals. In a later analysis, TCR association rates were found to vary across HLA loci, with the most associated TCRs seen for DRB1 alleles and the fewest for HLA-C alleles. Some IMGT-functional V segments, including TRBV6-2 and TRBV6-3, could not be distinguished by the 87-base-pair reads and were therefore excluded. The authors suggested that the approach could potentially be generalized to other disease states and immunological phenotypes. Broadly in line with IMGT annotations, most TCR beta V segments showed up in productive rearrangements about 90% or about 30% of the time in an earlier analysis of 450 to 600 of the donors. Because counts were too low, approximately 15 rarely observed V segments, including chromosome 9 orphons, were excluded from the earlier analysis of several hundred of the donors. A later genetic analysis reported fewer N-insertions in productive TCRs among donors in an Asian-associated ancestry cluster than the roughly 690-donor mean. Most CMV-associated TCR beta chains appeared to be HLA-restricted in a later analysis, and the HLA associations seemed to be driven largely by CMV exposure. Several of the top co-occurrence clusters appeared to be linked to parvovirus B19, influenza, CMV and Epstein-Barr virus, according to a later analysis.

A remark on this clone: No antigen is known for it.

Libraries were made using the immunoSEQ multiplex PCR assay. For the multiplex PCR, a mixture combining 60 forward primers for TCR Vbeta segments and 13 reverse primers for TCR Jbeta segments was used. Amplification of the CDR3 region of rearranged TCR beta genes was performed with a multiplex PCR assay on genomic DNA. On the Illumina HiSeq System, the amplified TCR beta libraries were sequenced as 87-base-pair reads. The study's own analysis went as follows. In a later analysis, tens of millions of unique TCR beta chains were counted across the roughly 670 repertoires, and approximately 9.9 million of these chains were shared by at least two donors. A nearest-neighbor algorithm error-corrected the raw reads and collapsed the reads into unique sequences, merging closely related sequences to remove PCR and sequencing errors. V, D and J gene segments were assigned by aligning CDR3 sequences to IMGT reference sequences. For a sequence to be retained, a match of at least six nucleotides to both a V gene segment and a J gene segment was required. Rearrangements were classified as productive when the CDR3 lacked stop codons and remained in frame with V and J, and all other rearrangements were classified as non-productive. CDR3 was defined by IMGT convention, running from the second conserved V-encoded cysteine to the conserved J-encoded phenylalanine. The earlier analysis of around 640 of the donors excluded sequences that lacked an unambiguous match to a single V gene segment. In an earlier analysis of 587 of the donors, a V segment was called functional when productive rearrangements were above 56.7%, and segregating when the standard deviation between donors exceeded 5%. A statistical classification framework was developed to diagnose cytomegalovirus status using the catalog of TCR beta chain sequences. In a later analysis, TCR nucleotide sequences were compared against IMGT/GENE-DB human TR gene sequences so that V and J genes could be assigned. In a later analysis, CDR3 sequences and most-parsimonious VDJ recombination scenarios were assigned using the TCRdist pipeline. In a later analysis, every TCR beta chain was defined by the combination of its CDR3 amino acid sequence and its V-gene family, and reads without a unique V-gene family were dropped. A later analysis removed over 500 highly shared, low-generation-probability nucleotide sequences to deal with suspected cross-contamination and a sequencing artifact. A later analysis calculated a clonal expansion index for each public chain from normalized within-repertoire ranks of inferred template counts. In a later analysis, generation probabilities were computed using a VDJ recombination model fitted to out-of-frame rearrangements, and the results were checked against IGoR. A later analysis scored TCR-TCR, TCR-HLA and TCR-CMV co-occurrence with hypergeometric tests, applying a repertoire-size bias correction to TCR pairs. A later analysis estimated false discovery rates by permuting HLA or CMV assignments 20 times. A later analysis grouped co-occurring TCRs with DBSCAN, adding TCRdist sequence similarity when clustering within HLA-allele-positive subsets. Repertoires with fewer than 30,000 or more than 120,000 public chains, plus five repertoires with anomalous nucleotide sharing, were excluded from co-occurrence clustering. Imported from immuneACCESS, the table was reduced by TCRdb to in-frame sequences with V and J called. These copies leave out some clones; in studies compared against another copy, an unresolved V gene accounts for under half, and the cause of the remainder is not known. V, J and clone size reflect that table, while D and trimming were determined from the DNA. In this sample's table one finds 100,000 to 150,000 clones. Of the sample, over 1.5% falls within the top ten clones.

From its cysteine to its phenylalanine, the CDR3 spans 14 amino acids. The only DNA kept is the CDR3, 42 bases in frame from the first base. The germline V gene specifies KGHSH as CDR1 and LQKENI as CDR2. A distance of 11 bases separates the germline ends of V and J, which lose 2 bases and 6 bases respectively. In total, 630 or so healthy bone marrow donors made up the cohort. At the time of sampling, every cohort member was nominally healthy, though immune exposures that went unrecorded were likely present. The donor was CMV seronegative and belonged to the group of 352 seronegative cohort members. A peripheral blood sample was collected from each donor, and TCR beta sequencing was performed on peripheral blood mononuclear cells. The Qiagen DNeasy Blood Extraction Kit was used to extract genomic DNA from the blood cell samples.

The V gene is TRBV18 and the J gene is TRBJ1-5; a tentative D match to TRBD1 spans 5 bases. The sequenced sample consisted of PBMCs. The receptor was isolated from a man between 18 and 29 years old in good health and CMV-seronegative. In nucleotide form, the sequence is TGTGCCAGCTCACCAGCAGGGCCTTCTCAGCCCCAGCATTTT. It codes for CASSPAGPSQPQHF.